This T cell receptor (beta chain) emerged from a study of a mutant IDH1 vaccine in newly diagnosed glioma. Study-wide background: Vaccination was launched 4-6 weeks after radiotherapy alone, or with temozolomide cycles. The sex distribution of treated patients was roughly 62% male and roughly 38% female, with a mean age of roughly 40 years.

Time point denoted: week 5, during vaccination. Alongside topical imiquimod, each dose of vaccine comprised 300 ug of mutant IDH1 20-mer peptide. TCRdb's table, derived via immunoSEQ multiplex PCR, lists solely in-frame clones and lacks some. The data contain 60,000 or so clones, roughly 80% of them seen just once; the ten biggest clones take up over 7%. Points on this clone: Antigen: not known.

The sequence came from a woman between 50 and 59 years old with glioma. Material: PBMCs, obtained from a glioma patient whose treatment included an IDH1 peptide vaccine.

CDR3 coding DNA: TGTGCCAGCAGCCTAAGGGGCAATCAGCCCCAGCATTTT. It encodes CASSLRGNQPQHF. The chain uses TRBV7-2 and TRBJ1-5, with D unclear. This CDR3 is 13 amino acids long. V was pared by 5 bases and J by 2 bases, with 7 bases between. Germline V gives CDR1 SGHTA, CDR2 FQGNSA. Drawing the rest from reference TRBV7-2 and TRBJ1-5, the complete variable domain is GAGVSQSPSNKVTEKGKDVELRCDPISGHTALYWYRQSLGQGLEFLIYFQGNSAPDKSGLPSDRFSAERTGGSVSTLTIQRTQQEDSAVYLCASSLRGNQPQHFGDGTRLSIL.